These T cell receptor beta chains were read from a single sample in a study of cytomegalovirus exposure and HLA in healthy donors. Sequencing was performed with immunoSEQ multiplex PCR; in TCRdb, only in-frame clones are kept and a portion is missing. The table includes roughly 170,000 clones, roughly 80% detected once. Sequences were obtained from PBMCs. The receptors originated from a woman between 18 and 29 years old in good health and CMV-seronegative. CDR3s include the opening cysteine and the closing phenylalanine or tryptophan. Fields, in order: D gene, V gene, clone size, J gene, CDR3 protein, CDR3 DNA. A D gene is named only where the DNA matches it firmly. Size values are once, few and many counts, or a class for expanded clones, and some rows have none.

>TRBD1|TRBV6-1|.|TRBJ1-3
CASRESGTGGNTIYF
TGTGCCAGCAGAGAGTCCGGGACAGGGGGAAACACCATATATTTT
>TRBD2|TRBV4-2|.|TRBJ2-3
CASSLEPGTSGRTDTQYF
TGTGCCAGCAGCTTGGAGCCCGGGACTAGCGGGAGAACGGATACGCAGTATTTT
>TRBD2|TRBV6-1|many|TRBJ2-7
CASSSSGTLPEQYF
TGTGCCAGCAGCTCTAGCGGGACCCTTCCCGAGCAGTACTTC
>.|TRBV30|few|TRBJ1-1
CAWSVSRGDTEAFF
TGTGCCTGGAGTGTCTCCCGGGGGGACACTGAAGCTTTCTTT
>.|TRBV28|.|TRBJ1-1
CASSLLQGYTEAFF
TGTGCCAGCAGTTTACTGCAGGGTTACACTGAAGCTTTCTTT
>TRBD1|TRBV18|.|TRBJ2-7
CASSQGQGPYEQYF
TGTGCCAGCTCACAGGGACAGGGGCCCTACGAGCAGTACTTC
>TRBD1|TRBV5-1|.|TRBJ2-7
CASRITGDEQYF
TGCGCCAGCAGAATTACAGGGGACGAGCAGTACTTC
>TRBD1|TRBV6-1|once|TRBJ2-5
CASRDGQGSKTQYF
TGTGCCAGCAGGGACGGACAGGGATCGAAGACCCAGTACTTC
>TRBD1|TRBV28|.|TRBJ1-1
CASSFEGQGLMNTEAFF
TGTGCCAGCAGTTTCGAGGGACAGGGCCTCATGAACACTGAAGCTTTCTTT
>.|TRBV6-5|.|TRBJ1-2
CASSSTGTYGYTF
TGTGCCAGCAGTTCCACCGGTACCTATGGCTACACCTTC
>TRBD2|TRBV2|.|TRBJ2-2
CASEGLAGVGGELFF
TGTGCCAGTGAAGGACTAGCGGGAGTGGGCGGGGAGCTGTTTTTT
>.|TRBV28|.|TRBJ1-3
CASSATPGNTIYF
TGTGCCAGCAGCGCGACACCCGGAAACACCATATATTTT
>.|TRBV4-2|.|TRBJ1-3
CASSLSSGNTIYF
TGTGCCAGCTCCTTGAGCTCTGGAAACACCATATATTTT
>TRBD2|TRBV7-9|.|TRBJ2-1
CASSLASTSGISYNEQFF
TGTGCCAGCAGCTTAGCGTCGACTAGCGGGATATCCTACAATGAGCAGTTCTTC
>TRBD1|TRBV7-8|.|TRBJ1-2
CASSSVGTGGLNYGYTF
TGTGCCAGCAGCTCCGTAGGGACAGGAGGTCTTAACTATGGCTACACCTTC
>.|TRBV7-8|.|TRBJ2-2
CASSSEEGAPGELFF
TGTGCCAGCAGCTCGGAGGAGGGGGCGCCCGGGGAGCTGTTTTTT
>.|TRBV19|.|TRBJ2-1
CASSIGRGANNEQFF
TGTGCCAGTAGTATAGGCAGGGGCGCGAACAATGAGCAGTTCTTC
>TRBD1|TRBV6-4|.|TRBJ1-2
CASSRDRGSYGYTF
TGTGCCAGCAGTAGAGACAGGGGAAGCTATGGCTACACCTTC
>TRBD1|TRBV7-6|.|TRBJ1-4
CASSLGTGGEDEKLFF
TGTGCCAGCAGCTTAGGGACAGGGGGTGAGGATGAAAAACTGTTTTTT
>.|TRBV2|.|TRBJ1-5
CASSEGGISNQPQHF
TGTGCCAGCAGTGAAGGAGGAATTAGCAATCAGCCCCAGCATTTT
>.|TRBV2|few|TRBJ2-2
CASSANTGELFF
TGTGCCAGCAGTGCTAACACCGGGGAGCTGTTTTTT